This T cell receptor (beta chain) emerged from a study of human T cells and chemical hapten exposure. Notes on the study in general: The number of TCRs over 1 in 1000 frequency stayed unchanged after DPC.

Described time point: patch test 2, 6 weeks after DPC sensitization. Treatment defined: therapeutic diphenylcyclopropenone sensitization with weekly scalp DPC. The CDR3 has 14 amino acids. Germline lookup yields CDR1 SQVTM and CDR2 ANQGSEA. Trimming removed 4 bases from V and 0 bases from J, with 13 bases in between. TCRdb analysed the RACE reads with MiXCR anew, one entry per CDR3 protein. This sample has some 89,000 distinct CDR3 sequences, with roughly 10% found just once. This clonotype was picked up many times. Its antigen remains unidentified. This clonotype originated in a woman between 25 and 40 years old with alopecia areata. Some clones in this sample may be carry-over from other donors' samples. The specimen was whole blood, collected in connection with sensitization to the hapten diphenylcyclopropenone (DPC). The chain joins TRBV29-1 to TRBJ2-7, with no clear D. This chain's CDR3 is CSVVVQAPSYEQYF. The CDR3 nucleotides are TGCAGCGTTGTCGTCCAGGCCCCCTCCTACGAGCAGTACTTC.